This T cell receptor (beta chain) was retrieved from a study of shared clonotypes between healthy human individuals. Study findings and constraints: Rarefaction revealed incomplete sorted-subset sequencing despite large depth. In several donors, roughly 5.2% of naive CD4 clonotypes appeared in common.

Of note for this clone: What it binds is unknown.

Germline V gene data show CDR1 as SQVTM and CDR2 as ANQGSEA. This CDR3 has 15 residues. The V and J ends lost 4 bases and 0 bases respectively, with 14 bases between them. Sequenced by immunoSEQ multiplex PCR; TCRdb stores in-frame clones only, minus some. The table has about 2.4 million clones, 90% to 95% seen once. Sequenced sample: naive CD4+ T cells from PBMCs. As to subset: CD45RA+ positively selected. The TCR was taken from a man younger than 30 in good health. Some clones in this sample may be carry-over from other donors' samples. This chain uses TRBV29-1 with TRBJ2-3, with D unclear. Here the CDR3 reads CSVVLQKSSTDTQYF. The CDR3 DNA reads TGCAGCGTTGTCCTACAGAAATCGAGCACAGATACGCAGTATTTT.